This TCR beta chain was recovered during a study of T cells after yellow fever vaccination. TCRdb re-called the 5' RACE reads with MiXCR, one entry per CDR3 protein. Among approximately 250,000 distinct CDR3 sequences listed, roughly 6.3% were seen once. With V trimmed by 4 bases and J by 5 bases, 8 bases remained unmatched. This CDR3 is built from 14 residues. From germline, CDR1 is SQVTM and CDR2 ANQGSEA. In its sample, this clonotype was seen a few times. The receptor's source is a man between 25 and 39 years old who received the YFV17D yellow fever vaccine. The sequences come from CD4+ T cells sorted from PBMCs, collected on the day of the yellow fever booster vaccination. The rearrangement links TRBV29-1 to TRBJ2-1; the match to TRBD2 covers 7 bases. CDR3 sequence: CSVGGGLLNNEQFF. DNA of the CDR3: TGCAGCGTTGGTGGGGGACTACTCAACAATGAGCAGTTCTTC.